Reported below is one T cell receptor (beta chain). This clone has just one count. Its antigen is unknown. No quality values exist for individual bases; no much larger clone is one base distant. CD8 naive samples consisted of CD45RO-negative cells that were positively selected for CCR7, yielding a CD45RA+CCR7+ population without TemRA cells. The donors were healthy, HIV-negative adults with no recently reported acute infections or vaccinations. All donors were Caucasian adults living in Nashville, Tennessee, USA. Blood was collected by leukapheresis, and PBMCs were isolated by Ficoll-Histopaque density gradient centrifugation and then cryopreserved in liquid nitrogen vapor phase. Purity and quantity of every magnetically sorted T cell population were checked by analytical flow cytometry. Genomic DNA was isolated from every sorted fraction and measured by UV absorbance on a Nanodrop 2000c. Using the deep immunoSEQ assay, multiplex PCR amplified TCR CDR3 regions from genomic DNA. Genomic DNA extracted from each cell subset was distributed evenly over all wells of several immunoSEQ 96-well plates, and each plate served as one replicate. For sorted subsets, each replicate PCR was loaded with approximately 200 ng genomic DNA, equivalent to some 27,000 T cell genomes. Purified libraries were measured with a Qubit 3.0 fluorometer, size-checked on a Bioanalyzer 2100, and measured again with the KAPA Library Quantification kit. Every immunoSEQ 96-well plate was sequenced on a separate single-read 150-cycle Illumina NextSeq 550 flow cell. In the source study's methods: Because the immunoSEQ output held only junctional sequences and lacked quality scores, the filtering could not match the filtering applied to full-length reads. To assign V/J genes and CDR3, sequences were annotated against IMGT germline references using PyIR, a Python wrapper for IgBLAST v1.9. Reads were filtered out if the reads had weak V/J assignments (E-value above 1e-6), no CDR3, stop codons, out-of-frame junctions, or ambiguous translated residues. A V3J clonotype was defined by an identical inferred V gene, J gene, and CDR3 amino acid sequence. The percentage overlap between two repertoires was calculated by dividing the number of shared unique clonotypes by the size of the smaller repertoire. RTK rarefaction, the Chao1 estimator, and Recon v2.1 estimates of unobserved clonotypes were used to assess repertoire richness. Generation probabilities were computed with OLGA for all TCRbeta clonotypes obtained by the gDNA method from several donors. TCRdb obtained this table from immuneACCESS and retained in-frame rearrangements with V and J assigned. These tables miss some clones; where compared with another copy, unresolved V genes account for less than half of the shortfall, and the remainder is unexplained. From that table come the V and J calls and clone size; the DNA was used to work out D and trimming. This sample has millions of clones in its table, and about 95% of those were observed once. About 1.1% of the sample is taken by the ten largest.

Measured from the cysteine to the phenylalanine, the CDR3 is 15 residues long. Only the CDR3 DNA stays, 45 bases, in frame from base 1. V is clipped by 8 bases and J by 0 bases, and the sequence between their germline boundaries is 16 bases long. Based on the germline V gene, the CDR1 and CDR2 sequences are SNHLY and FYNNEI. The sample belongs to a study of shared clonotypes between healthy human individuals (dated by TCRdb to the early 2020s). In terms of the full investigation: The cohort comprised two women and three men aged 18 to 49 years. The study deeply sequenced blood TCR repertoires of about 5 healthy adults to estimate repertoire size and the extent of clonotype sharing between individuals. Each donor's leukapheresis produced roughly between roughly 0.85 and 9.5 billion PBMCs. For each donor, CD4 naive and CD4 memory were each run on three plates, CD8 naive on two plates, and CD8 memory on one plate. To increase sequencing depth and limit assay-specific biases, different laboratories used diverse techniques to prepare libraries and sequence TCR repertoires.

Paper-wide results and their limitations: Compared with non-shared clonotypes, the clonotypes found in all four sorted-subset donors had higher generation probabilities. Estimated clonotype richness was generally larger for naive than for memory subsets. Incomplete sequencing was indicated by rarefaction of sorted-subset datasets, despite the large sequencing depth. Because the study included only a small number of donors, the genetic and exposure-history diversity represented was limited. About 5% of naive CD4, around 3.6% of naive CD8, about 2.5% of memory CD4, and about 0.4% of memory CD8 clonotypes were shared across a handful of donors. Sampling was limited to blood, and TCR repertoires in tissue likely differ from TCR repertoires in blood. Based on pairwise subsampling, the degree of clonotype sharing among donors was expected to be affected by sequencing depth.

Sequenced input: naive CD8+ T cells sorted from blood. In the paper's terms, the cell subset or site label means: CD45RA+CCR7+. The sequence derives from a young man in good health. The sequence is built from TRBV2 and TRBJ1-2, with TRBD1 as a weak D call on 5 bases. The DNA sequence is as follows: TGTGCCAGCCCGGACCGACAGTCAGCTAACTATGGCTACACCTTC. Translated, this is CASPDRQSANYGYTF.